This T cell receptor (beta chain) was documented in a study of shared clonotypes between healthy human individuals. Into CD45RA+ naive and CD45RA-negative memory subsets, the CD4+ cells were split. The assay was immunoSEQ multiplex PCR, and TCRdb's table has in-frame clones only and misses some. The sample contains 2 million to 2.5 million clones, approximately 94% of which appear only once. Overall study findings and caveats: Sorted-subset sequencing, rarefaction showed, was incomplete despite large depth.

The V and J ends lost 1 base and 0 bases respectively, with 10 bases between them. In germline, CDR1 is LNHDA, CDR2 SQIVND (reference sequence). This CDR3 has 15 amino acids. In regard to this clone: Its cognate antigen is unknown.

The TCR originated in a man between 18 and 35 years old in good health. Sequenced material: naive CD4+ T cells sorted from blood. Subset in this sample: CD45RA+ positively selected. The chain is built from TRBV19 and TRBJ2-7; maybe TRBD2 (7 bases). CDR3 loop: CASSIVRGPSYEQYF. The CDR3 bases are TGTGCCAGTAGTATAGTGCGGGGGCCCTCCTACGAGCAGTACTTC.